These 25 T cell receptor beta chains were all obtained from the same sample, sequenced in a study of OX40 agonist ivuxolimab in advanced cancers. Libraries were built with the immunoSEQ multiplex PCR assay. The immuneACCESS repertoire file appears here via TCRdb, limited to in-frame rearrangements. These files lack a portion of the clones; in checked studies, under half of the deficit traces to unresolved V genes, and the cause of the others is not known. In all, the sample holds around 29,000 clones, and 81% of those were seen once. The ten largest account for roughly 32% of the sample. This material consisted of CD4+ or CD8+ T cells sorted from blood, taken in a trial of the OX40 agonist ivuxolimab. These receptors were obtained from an adult with an advanced solid tumor such as melanoma, head and neck, liver or kidney cancer.

V is TRBV11-2 and J is TRBJ2-7, with 9 nucleotides matching TRBD2. Trimming took 1 base from V and 5 from J; bases not matched to a gene: 3. CDR1 SGHAT and CDR2 FQNNGV come from the germline V gene. The CDR3 is 14 amino acids. This chain's CDR3 is CASSLASGEHEQYF. CDR3 sequence (DNA): TGTGCCAGCAGCTTAGCTAGCGGGGAACACGAGCAGTACTTC.

This clone was counted once. The J gene is TRBJ1-3, the V gene TRBV16, with D tentatively TRBD1 (5 bases). The CDR3 loop spans 16 amino acids. With 1 base removed from V and 4 bases from J, the gap between germline ends came to 14 bases. Germline assignment: CDR1 KGHSY and CDR2 FQNENV. CDR3: CASSQLDSRGGNTIYF. In DNA form, the CDR3 reads TGTGCCAGCAGCCAATTGGACTCTAGGGGCGGAAACACCATATATTTT.

The chain recombines TRBV7-9 with TRBJ1-1; no definite D call. In germline, CDR1 is SEHNR, CDR2 FQNEAQ (reference sequence). With 4 bases removed from V and 4 bases from J, the gap between germline ends came to 7 bases. The CDR3 is 12 residues long. Here the CDR3 DNA reads TGTGCCAGCAGCTCCCAAAGCACTGAAGCTTTCTTT. As protein: CASSSQSTEAFF.

The gene calls are TRBV5-1 and TRBJ2-3; 12 bases agree with TRBD2. This CDR3 contains 21 residues. Germline CDR1 is SGHRS and CDR2 is YFSETQ. Trimming cost V 0 bases and J 2 bases; bases outside gene matches: 16. The CDR3 spells CASSLVGSRLAGETNTDTQYF. DNA of the CDR3: TGCGCCAGCAGCTTGGTAGGAAGTCGACTAGCGGGAGAAACGAACACAGATACGCAGTATTTT.

The chain carries TRBV30 and TRBJ1-2; D unclear. The CDR3 has 12 amino acids. Trimming left V 1 base short and J 4 bases short, with 7 bases between. Germline V gives CDR1 GTSNPN, CDR2 SVGIG (reference sequence). The CDR3 DNA sequence: TGTGCCTGGAGTGAACAGAGCTATGGCTACACCTTC. This codes for CAWSEQSYGYTF.

This clone has only a few counts. The V gene is TRBV28, the J gene TRBJ2-7; tentatively, D is TRBD1 or TRBD2 (5 bases each). Trimming removed 3 bases at V and 0 bases at J, with 12 bases between. The CDR3 contains 15 residues. Germline V gene lookup returns CDR1 MDHEN and CDR2 SYDVKM. Here the CDR3 reads CASSLIAGSSYEQYF. The CDR3 coding sequence is TGTGCCAGCAGTTTGATCGCAGGGAGCTCCTACGAGCAGTACTTC.

The chain combines TRBV6-5 with TRBJ2-7; D is perhaps TRBD2 (5 bases). V shed 8 bases and J shed 1 base, with 15 bases lying between them. CDR1 is MNHEY, CDR2 SVGAGI, per germline. This CDR3 has 14 amino acids. CDR3 DNA: TGTGCCAGCGCTGGCGAAGGCGGGTCCTACGAGCAGTACTTC. This codes for CASAGEGGSYEQYF.

This chain connects TRBV9 to TRBJ2-6, with TRBD2 matching 8 bases. The CDR3 totals 18 residues. J gave up 0 bases and V 0 bases, and 5 bases lay outside the gene matches. CDR1 and CDR2 (germline): SGDLS, YYNGEE. CDR3 in amino acids: CASSVVIAGRSGANVLTF. The CDR3 DNA reads as TGTGCCAGCAGCGTAGTAATAGCGGGGCGCTCTGGGGCCAACGTCCTGACTTTC.

The chain carries TRBV10-3 and TRBJ2-2; possibly TRBD1 for D (6 bases). V lost 1 base, J lost 1 base, and 10 bases lay in between. Germline CDR1 ENHRY, CDR2 SYGVKD. The CDR3 is made up of 16 amino acids. CDR3 sequence reads: CAISEFPGQNTGELFF. CDR3 nucleotide sequence: TGTGCCATCAGTGAGTTTCCGGGACAGAACACCGGGGAGCTGTTTTTT.

The sample holds a few counts of this clone. The chain has TRBV5-1 and TRBJ2-7, with D perhaps matching TRBD1 (5 bases). Per the germline V gene, CDR1 is SGHRS and CDR2 is YFSETQ. V was pared by 0 bases and J by 4 bases, with 11 bases between. The CDR3 covers 14 residues. CDR3 coding DNA: TGCGCCAGCAGCTTGGCAGGACATGCGTACGAGCAGTACTTC. This gives the protein CASSLAGHAYEQYF.

The chain carries TRBV7-9 and TRBJ2-7, with TRBD1 matching 10 bases. Germline trimming cut 2 bases from V and 6 bases from J; bases unmatched to any gene: 7. Germline CDR1 SEHNR, CDR2 FQNEAQ (reference sequence). The CDR3 covers 15 residues. CDR3 in amino acids: CASSLPDRGLVEQYF. CDR3 DNA sequence: TGTGCCAGCAGCTTACCTGACAGGGGGCTTGTCGAGCAGTACTTC.

J is TRBJ2-7 and V is TRBV5-5, with D hard to call. Between the trimmed V and J ends, which lost 4 bases and 3 bases, there was a span of 8 bases. CDR1 SGHKS and CDR2 YYEKEE come from the germline V gene (reference sequence). The CDR3 length is 12 residues. CDR3 in amino acids: CASSPGYYEQYF. CDR3 sequence (DNA): TGTGCCAGCAGCCCTGGGTACTACGAGCAGTACTTC.

The V and J genes are TRBV25-1 and TRBJ2-7; D may be TRBD1 (7 bases). Trimming left V 0 bases short and J 6 bases short, with 15 bases between. CDR3 size: 15 residues. Looked up from germline, CDR1 is MGHDK and CDR2 is SYGVNS. The CDR3 spells CASSEYQGGDSEQYF. CDR3 nucleotide sequence: TGTGCCAGCAGTGAATATCAGGGGGGAGATTCCGAGCAGTACTTC.

This chain uses TRBV19 with TRBJ2-7; 8 bases align to TRBD2. V was pared by 5 bases and J by 3 bases, with 9 bases of the junction left unmatched. The CDR3 sequence is 15 residues long. Germline V gives CDR1 LNHDA, CDR2 SQIVND (reference sequence). The DNA of the CDR3 is TGTGCCAGTAGTTTCGGCGCGGGGGGTGGCTACGAGCAGTACTTC. Protein sequence: CASSFGAGGGYEQYF.

The V call is TRBV12-5, the J call TRBJ2-3; D perhaps matches TRBD1 (5 bases). Looked up from germline, CDR1 is LGHNT and CDR2 is FRNRAP. V lost 0 bases, J lost 4 bases, and 17 bases lay in between. This CDR3 contains 17 residues. CDR3 protein: CASGLVPLQDLSDTQYF. The CDR3 DNA reads TGTGCTAGTGGTTTGGTACCCCTACAGGATTTATCAGATACGCAGTATTTT.

This chain connects TRBV9 to TRBJ2-1, with TRBD2 as a possible D gene (6 bases). V lost 2 bases and J 2 bases, leaving 8 bases between the germline ends. This CDR3 spans 14 amino acids. Germline values: CDR1 SGDLS, CDR2 YYNGEE. The CDR3 reads CASSVGTPYNEQFF. The CDR3, as DNA: TGTGCCAGCAGCGTGGGGACTCCCTACAATGAGCAGTTCTTC.

The rearrangement joins TRBV19 to TRBJ2-3; D may be TRBD1 (6 bases). CDR1 and CDR2 from the germline V gene are LNHDA and SQIVND (reference sequence). The germline V and J ends were trimmed by 7 bases and 4 bases, with 12 bases remaining between them. The length of the CDR3 is 13 residues. The CDR3 sequence is CASIRQGSDTQYF. CDR3 coding DNA: TGTGCCAGTATCCGTCAGGGGTCAGATACGCAGTATTTT.

The chain combines TRBV12-5 with TRBJ1-5; no reliable D call. V was pared by 6 bases and J by 7 bases, with 16 bases between. Germline V gene sequence: CDR1 LGHNT, CDR2 FRNRAP. The CDR3 runs 14 residues. The CDR3 region is CASGPYSASQPQHF. The CDR3 bases are TGTGCTAGTGGCCCTTACAGCGCCTCCCAGCCCCAGCATTTT. Using reference TRBV12-5 and TRBJ1-5 for the parts outside the CDR3, the full variable domain is DARVTQTPRHKVTEMGQEVTMRCQPILGHNTVFWYRQTMMQGLELLAYFRNRAPLDDSGMPKDRFSAEMPDATLATLKIQPSEPRDSAVYFCASGPYSASQPQHFGDGTRLSIL.

The CDR3 DNA follows: TGTGCCTGGAGTGGCATCTCCTACGAGCAGTACTTC. It translates to CAWSGISYEQYF. The genes are TRBV30 and TRBJ2-7; D is uncertain. Trimming pared 1 base from V and 0 bases from J, leaving 4 bases between. CDR1 is GTSNPN and CDR2 is SVGIG in the germline V gene (reference sequence). This CDR3 comprises 12 residues.

The rearrangement uses TRBV6-1 and TRBJ1-2, with D uncertain. This CDR3 comprises 11 residues. Trimming left V 6 bases short and J 8 bases short, with 10 bases between. The germline V gene has CDR1 MNHNS and CDR2 SASEGT. CDR3 DNA: TGTGCCAGCAGGAGGAGGGAGGGCTACACCTTC. The encoded protein is CASRRREGYTF.

The chain is built from TRBV9 and TRBJ2-5; TRBD1 matches at 12 bases. CDR1 and CDR2 from the germline V gene are SGDLS and YYNGEE. CDR3 length: 15 amino acids. Unmatched junction bases numbered 7, after V lost 6 bases and J lost 4 bases. This chain's CDR3 is CASTGTGGRGETQYF. CDR3 nucleotide sequence: TGTGCCAGCACAGGGACAGGGGGCCGGGGAGAGACCCAGTACTTC. The full variable domain, rest sourced from reference TRBV9 and TRBJ2-5, is DSGVTQTPKHLITATGQRVTLRCSPRSGDLSVYWYQQSLDQGLQFLIQYYNGEERAKGNILERFSAQQFPDLHSELNLSSLELGDSALYFCASTGTGGRGETQYFGPGTRLLVL.

The chain recombines TRBV9 with TRBJ2-2; 8 bases fit TRBD2. Trimming took 2 bases from V and 6 from J; bases not matched to a gene: 12. Germline values: CDR1 SGDLS, CDR2 YYNGEE. The CDR3 consists of 17 residues. CDR3 sequence reads: CASSVPTSAEHPGELFF. The CDR3 DNA is TGTGCCAGCAGCGTCCCGACTAGCGCCGAACACCCCGGGGAGCTGTTTTTT.

This chain links TRBV19 with TRBJ2-5; 7 bases align to TRBD1. The length of the CDR3 is 15 residues. J lost 5 bases, V lost 3 bases, and 9 bases had no gene match. Germline CDR1 LNHDA, CDR2 SQIVND (reference sequence). The CDR3 loop is CASSIRLRQGETQYF. The DNA for the CDR3 is TGTGCCAGTAGTATTCGTCTAAGACAGGGTGAGACCCAGTACTTC. The full variable domain, rest sourced from reference TRBV19 and TRBJ2-5, is DGGITQSPKYLFRKEGQNVTLSCEQNLNHDAMYWYRQDPGQGLRLIYYSQIVNDFQKGDIAEGYSVSREKKESFPLTVTSAQKNPTAFYLCASSIRLRQGETQYFGPGTRLLVL.

This chain links TRBV9 with TRBJ2-5; 11 bases are shared with TRBD2. The CDR3 is 14 residues long. Germline-derived CDR1 and CDR2 are SGDLS and YYNGEE. After removal of 3 bases from V and 3 bases from J, the junction contained 1 base not matched to a gene. The DNA for the CDR3 is TGTGCCAGCAGCGCTAGCGGGGGGAAAGAGACCCAGTACTTC. This encodes CASSASGGKETQYF.

The chain combines TRBV7-9 with TRBJ1-1, with D unresolved. The V and J ends lost 10 bases and 1 base respectively, with 10 bases between them. In germline, CDR1 is SEHNR, CDR2 FQNEAQ (reference sequence). The CDR3 is 12 residues long. CDR3 DNA: TGTGCCATCCCCACGACGAACACTGAAGCTTTCTTT. The encoded protein is CAIPTTNTEAFF.